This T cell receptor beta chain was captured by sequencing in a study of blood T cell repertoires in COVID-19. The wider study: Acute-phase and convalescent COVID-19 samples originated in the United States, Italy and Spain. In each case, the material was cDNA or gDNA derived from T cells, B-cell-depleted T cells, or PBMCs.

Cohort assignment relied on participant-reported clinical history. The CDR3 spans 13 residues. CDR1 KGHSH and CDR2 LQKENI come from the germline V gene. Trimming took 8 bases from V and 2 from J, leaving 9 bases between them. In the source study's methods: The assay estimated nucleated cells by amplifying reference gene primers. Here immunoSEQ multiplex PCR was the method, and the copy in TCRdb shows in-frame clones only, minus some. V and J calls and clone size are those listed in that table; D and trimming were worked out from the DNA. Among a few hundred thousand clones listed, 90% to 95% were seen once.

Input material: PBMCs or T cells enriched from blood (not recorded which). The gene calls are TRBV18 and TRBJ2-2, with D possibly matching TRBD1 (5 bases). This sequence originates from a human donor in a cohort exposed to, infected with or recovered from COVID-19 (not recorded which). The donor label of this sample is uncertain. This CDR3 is CASKQGNTGELFF. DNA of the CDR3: TGTGCCAGCAAGCAGGGTAACACCGGGGAGCTGTTTTTT.